This T cell receptor (beta chain) was identified during a study of blood T cell repertoires in COVID-19. Background on the study: Nucleic acid was either cDNA or gDNA, and it came from T cells, B-cell-depleted T cells, or PBMCs.

V gave up 0 bases and J gave up 7 bases; unmatched junction bases: 7. Germline CDR1 is MNHEY and CDR2 is SMNVEV (reference sequence). This CDR3 comprises 16 residues. This table comes from immunoSEQ multiplex PCR, and its TCRdb copy is limited to in-frame clones, with some not included. This table has 35,000 to 45,000 clones, around nine tenths appearing once. This TCR derives from a human donor in a cohort sampled during active COVID-19. Sequencing was performed on peripheral blood. V and J are TRBV27 and TRBJ2-2; 8 nucleotides line up with TRBD1. This CDR3 is CASSLSQGALLGELFF. The CDR3, as DNA: TGTGCCAGCAGTTTATCGCAGGGGGCTCTACTCGGGGAGCTGTTTTTT.